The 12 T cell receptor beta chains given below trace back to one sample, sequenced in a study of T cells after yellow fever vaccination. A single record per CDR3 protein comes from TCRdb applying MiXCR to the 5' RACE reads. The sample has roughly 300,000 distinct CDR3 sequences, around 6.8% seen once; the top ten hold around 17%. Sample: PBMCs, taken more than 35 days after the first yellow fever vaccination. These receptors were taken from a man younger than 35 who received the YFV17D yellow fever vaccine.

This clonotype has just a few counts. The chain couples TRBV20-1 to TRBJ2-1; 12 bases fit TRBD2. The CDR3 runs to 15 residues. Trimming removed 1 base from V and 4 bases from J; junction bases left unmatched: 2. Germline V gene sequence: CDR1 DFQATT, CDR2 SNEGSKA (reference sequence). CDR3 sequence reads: CSARGLAGGYNEQFF. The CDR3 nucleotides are TGCAGTGCTAGAGGTCTAGCGGGGGGGTACAATGAGCAGTTCTTC.

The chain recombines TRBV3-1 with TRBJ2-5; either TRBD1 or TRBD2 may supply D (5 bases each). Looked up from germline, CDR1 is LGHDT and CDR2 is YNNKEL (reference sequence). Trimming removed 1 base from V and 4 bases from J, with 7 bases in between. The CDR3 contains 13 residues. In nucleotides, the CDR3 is TGTGCCAGCAGCCAAGGTGGGGGAGAGACCCAGTACTTC. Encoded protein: CASSQGGGETQYF.

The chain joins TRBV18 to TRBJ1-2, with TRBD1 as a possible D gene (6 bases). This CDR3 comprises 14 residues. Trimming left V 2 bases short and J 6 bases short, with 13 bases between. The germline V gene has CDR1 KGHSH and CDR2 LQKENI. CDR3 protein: CASSPLGQGHGYTF. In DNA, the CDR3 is TGTGCCAGCTCACCATTGGGGCAGGGGCATGGCTACACCTTC.

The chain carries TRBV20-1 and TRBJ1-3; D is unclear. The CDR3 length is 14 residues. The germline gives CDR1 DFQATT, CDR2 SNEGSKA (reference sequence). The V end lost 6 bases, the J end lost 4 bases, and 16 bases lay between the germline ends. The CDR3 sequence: CSAPDVMSGNTIYF. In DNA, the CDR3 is TGCAGTGCCCCGGACGTCATGTCCGGAAACACCATATATTTT.

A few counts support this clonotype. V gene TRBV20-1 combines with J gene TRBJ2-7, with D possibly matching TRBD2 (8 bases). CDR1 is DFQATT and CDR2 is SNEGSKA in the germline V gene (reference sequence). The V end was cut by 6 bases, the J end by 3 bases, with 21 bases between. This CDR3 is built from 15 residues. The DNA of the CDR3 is TGCAGTGCCAGCGGGGGAGGGGGCGCATTCTACGAGCAGTACTTC. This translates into CSASGGGGAFYEQYF.

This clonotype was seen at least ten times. The CDR3 sequence is CASSQQTGQPQHF. The DNA of the CDR3 is TGTGCCAGCAGCCAACAAACCGGTCAGCCCCAGCATTTT. The V gene is TRBV12-3 or TRBV12-4, the J gene TRBJ1-5; D not resolved. CDR3 length: 13 residues. V gave up 6 bases and J gave up 6 bases, with 12 bases separating them.

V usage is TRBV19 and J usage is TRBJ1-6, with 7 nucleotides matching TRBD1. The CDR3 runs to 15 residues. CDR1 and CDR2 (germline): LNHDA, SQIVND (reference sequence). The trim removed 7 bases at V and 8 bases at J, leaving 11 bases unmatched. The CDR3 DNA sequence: TGTGCCAGTATGGGCTGGTTGCAGGGGGATTCACCCCTCCACTTT. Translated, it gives CASMGWLQGDSPLHF.

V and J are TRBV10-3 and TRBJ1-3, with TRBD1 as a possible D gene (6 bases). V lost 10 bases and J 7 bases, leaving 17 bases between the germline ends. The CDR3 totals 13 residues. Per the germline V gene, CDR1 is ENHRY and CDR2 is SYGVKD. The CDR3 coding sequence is TGTGCCACCGAAGGGGGTGGGAGGAACACCATATATTTT. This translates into CATEGGGRNTIYF.

CDR3 region: CASSWAGGAGSSYNSPLHF. CDR3 sequence (DNA): TGTGCCAGCAGCTGGGCGGGGGGCGCCGGAAGCTCCTATAATTCACCCCTCCACTTT. The V call is TRBV11-2, the J call TRBJ1-6; possibly TRBD1 for D (6 bases). Trimming took 4 bases from V and 0 from J, leaving 19 bases between them. Looked up from germline, CDR1 is SGHAT and CDR2 is FQNNGV. The CDR3 runs 19 residues. Variable domain in full (rest from reference TRBV11-2 and TRBJ1-6): EAGVAQSPRYKIIEKRQSVAFWCNPISGHATLYWYQQILGQGPKLLIQFQNNGVVDDSQLPKDRFSAERLKGVDSTLKIQPAKLEDSAVYLCASSWAGGAGSSYNSPLHFGNGTRLTVT.

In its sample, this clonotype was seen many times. CDR3 sequence: CASSPYREGQPQHF. In DNA form, the CDR3 reads TGTGCCAGCAGCCCGTACAGGGAGGGTCAGCCCCAGCATTTT. The chain carries TRBV7-2 and TRBJ1-5, with D perhaps TRBD1 (6 bases). The CDR3 runs to 14 residues. Germline CDR1 reads SGHTA; CDR2 reads FQGNSA. The V and J ends lost 5 bases and 6 bases respectively, with 14 bases between them. The full variable domain, completed using reference TRBV7-2 and TRBJ1-5, is GAGVSQSPSNKVTEKGKDVELRCDPISGHTALYWYRQSLGQGLEFLIYFQGNSAPDKSGLPSDRFSAERTGGSVSTLTIQRTQQEDSAVYLCASSPYREGQPQHFGDGTRLSIL.

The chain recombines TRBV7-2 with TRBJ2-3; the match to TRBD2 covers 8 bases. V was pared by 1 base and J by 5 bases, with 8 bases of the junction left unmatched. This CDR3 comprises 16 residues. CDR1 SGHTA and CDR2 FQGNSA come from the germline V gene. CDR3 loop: CASSLVAGGLEDTQYF. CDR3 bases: TGTGCCAGCAGCTTAGTTGCGGGGGGCCTCGAAGATACGCAGTATTTT.

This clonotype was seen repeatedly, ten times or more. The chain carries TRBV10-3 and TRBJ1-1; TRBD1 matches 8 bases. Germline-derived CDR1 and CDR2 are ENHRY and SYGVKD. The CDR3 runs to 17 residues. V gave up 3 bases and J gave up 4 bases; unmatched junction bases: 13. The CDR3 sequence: CAISERTGGTLSTEAFF. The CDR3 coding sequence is TGTGCCATCAGTGAAAGAACAGGGGGGACCTTGAGCACTGAAGCTTTCTTT.